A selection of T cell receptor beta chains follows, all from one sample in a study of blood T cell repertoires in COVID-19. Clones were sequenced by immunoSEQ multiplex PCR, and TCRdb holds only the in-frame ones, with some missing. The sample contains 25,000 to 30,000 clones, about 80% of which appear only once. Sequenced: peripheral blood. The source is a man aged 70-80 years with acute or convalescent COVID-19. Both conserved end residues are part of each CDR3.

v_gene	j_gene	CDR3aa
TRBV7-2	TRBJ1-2	CASSGRGHEDGYTF
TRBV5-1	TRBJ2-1	CASSLAGLATSNEQFF
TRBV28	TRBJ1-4	CASSSRRGRGNGEKLFF
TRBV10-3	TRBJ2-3	CAISPGQGGDTQYF
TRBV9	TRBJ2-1	CASSVAIMGAPSSYNEQFF
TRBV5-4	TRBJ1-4	CASSLSGGNEKLFF
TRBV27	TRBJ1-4	CASSFASGQGNEKLFF
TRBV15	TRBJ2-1	CATRAGGNNEQFF
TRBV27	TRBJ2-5	CASSQRGSETQYF
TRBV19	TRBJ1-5	CASTTPSGNNQPQHF
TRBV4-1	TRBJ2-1	CASSGQDRGNEQFF
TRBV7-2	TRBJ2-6	CASSSLANVLTF
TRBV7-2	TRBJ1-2	CASSAQGRGYTF
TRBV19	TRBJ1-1	CASSVTERTEAFF
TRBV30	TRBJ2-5	CAWSASDRETQYF
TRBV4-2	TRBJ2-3	CASSPGTALFTDTQYF
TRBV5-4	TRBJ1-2	CASSLAGDYGYTF
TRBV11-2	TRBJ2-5	CASSRRGGGSYPTQYF
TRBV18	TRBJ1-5	CASSPPSNSRTEAQHF
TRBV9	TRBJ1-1	CASSLTGSNTEAFF
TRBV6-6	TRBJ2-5	CASSWGDQETQYF
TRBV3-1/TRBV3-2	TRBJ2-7	CASSQGPGEQYF
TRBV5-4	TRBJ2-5	CASSTPLGSRETQYF
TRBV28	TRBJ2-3	CASRSPSGRTDTQYF
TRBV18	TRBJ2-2	CASSPPTGGNTGELFF
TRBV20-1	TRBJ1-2	CSASTGVGYGYTF
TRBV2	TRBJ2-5	CASSVSETQYF
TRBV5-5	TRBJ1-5	CASSSGWRDQPQHF
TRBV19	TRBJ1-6	CASSIRQGANSPLHF
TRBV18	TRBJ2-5	CASSQLGTGWGEETQYF
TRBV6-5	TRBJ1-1	CATIFGGGNTEAFF
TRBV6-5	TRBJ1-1	CASSYSLISSQAFF
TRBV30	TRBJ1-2	CACRDRGYGYTF
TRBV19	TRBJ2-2	CASSKTGSNTGELFF
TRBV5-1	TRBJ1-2	CASSLASGQGARGYTF
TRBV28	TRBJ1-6	CASSRVHGRGSPLHF
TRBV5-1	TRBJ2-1	CASSLGSGTHNEQFF
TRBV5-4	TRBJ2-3	CASSTSGLAGGPADTQYF
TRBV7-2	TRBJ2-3	CASSLAGGRLGTDTQYF
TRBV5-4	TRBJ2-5	CASSYTGGQETQYF
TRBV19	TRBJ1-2	CASSSGGLSANYGYTF
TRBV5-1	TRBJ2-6	CASSLLGTVSGANVLTF
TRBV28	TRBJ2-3	CASIRAGEDTQYF
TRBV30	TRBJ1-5	CAWSTASNQPQHF
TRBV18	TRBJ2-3	CASSPRTAQTTDTQYF